These T cell receptor beta chains were read from a single sample in a study of Ad26.COV2.S vaccination and SARS-CoV-2 variants. Profiling relied on immunoSEQ multiplex PCR, and the TCRdb table lists in-frame clones only, not all of them. The sample yields hundreds of thousands of clones, 89% seen once. Sequenced material: peripheral blood, taken in a trial of Ad26.COV2.S vaccine versus placebo. These receptors originate from a person between 18 and 60 years old who received the Ad26.COV2.S COVID-19 vaccine or a placebo. Both conserved end residues are part of each CDR3. Each record gives: J gene, V gene, D gene, clone size, CDR3 protein, CDR3 DNA. D genes are given only for firm matches. Some rows mark clone size as missing; the rest say once, few, many or name a class of expanded clone.

>TRBJ2-7|TRBV3-1/TRBV3-2|-|-
CASGKGRTYEQYF
TGTGCCAGCGGGAAGGGGAGAACCTACGAGCAGTACTTC
>TRBJ2-7|TRBV10-3|TRBD2|once
CAIRKTSGSTQSSYEQYF
TGTGCCATCAGGAAGACTAGCGGGAGCACCCAGAGCTCCTACGAGCAGTACTTC
>TRBJ2-1|TRBV14|TRBD2|-
CASSPLAGGRNEQFF
TGTGCCAGCAGCCCCCTAGCGGGGGGGCGGAATGAGCAGTTCTTC
>TRBJ2-1|TRBV5-1|-|-
CASSLVAGRSSYNEQFF
TGCGCCAGCAGCTTGGTGGCGGGGCGAAGCTCCTACAATGAGCAGTTCTTC
>TRBJ2-7|TRBV3-1/TRBV3-2|-|once
CASSQDTTGPYEQYF
TGTGCCAGCAGCCAAGATACTACCGGTCCCTACGAGCAGTACTTC
>TRBJ1-2|TRBV7-3|-|-
CASSLLRVADGYTF
TGTGCCAGCAGCTTACTCAGGGTTGCAGATGGCTACACCTTC
>TRBJ2-7|TRBV12-3/TRBV12-4|-|-
CASSFRGYYEQYF
TGTGCCAGCAGTTTTCGGGGGTACTACGAGCAGTACTTC
>TRBJ2-3|TRBV9|TRBD2|-
CASSVAAGSTDTQYF
TGTGCCAGCAGCGTAGCAGCGGGGAGCACAGATACGCAGTATTTT
>TRBJ2-3|TRBV7-3|TRBD2|-
CASSLGAGGDTDTQYF
TGTGCCAGCAGCTTAGGAGCGGGGGGTGACACAGATACGCAGTATTTT
>TRBJ2-2|TRBV7-9|-|-
CANTDSWNTGELFF
TGTGCCAATACGGACAGTTGGAACACCGGGGAGCTGTTTTTT
>TRBJ2-7|TRBV15|-|-
CATSRVGRYEQYF
TGTGCCACCAGCAGAGTGGGACGATACGAGCAGTACTTC
>TRBJ2-7|TRBV7-2|TRBD1|-
CASSFWQGADEQYF
TGTGCCAGCAGCTTTTGGCAGGGGGCTGACGAGCAGTACTTC
>TRBJ2-7|TRBV20-1|-|few
CSASPDSGEQYF
TGCAGTGCTAGTCCCGACTCGGGCGAGCAGTACTTC
>TRBJ2-1|TRBV30|TRBD1|-
CAWSVPDRAIYEQFF
TGTGCCTGGAGTGTGCCGGACAGGGCTATATATGAGCAGTTCTTC
>TRBJ1-5|TRBV6-5|TRBD1|-
CASTWGQGVNQPQHF
TGTGCCAGCACCTGGGGACAGGGGGTGAATCAGCCCCAGCATTTT
>TRBJ2-4|TRBV11-3|-|-
CASSLDRRGIQYF
TGTGCCAGCAGCTTAGATCGTAGGGGCATTCAGTACTTC
>TRBJ2-2|TRBV18|-|-
CASSSRSGIPLTGELFF
TGTGCCAGCTCCTCCAGGTCCGGTATTCCCCTCACCGGGGAGCTGTTTTTT
>TRBJ2-2|TRBV27|-|-
CASSLEGGRGELFF
TGTGCCAGCAGTCTTGAGGGGGGGCGCGGGGAGCTGTTTTTT
>TRBJ2-1|TRBV24-1|TRBD2|-
CATSDPQSGSSYNEQFF
TGTGCCACCAGTGATCCCCAGAGCGGGAGCTCCTACAATGAGCAGTTCTTC
>TRBJ1-1|TRBV9|TRBD1|-
CASSSTGTGGTEAFF
TGTGCCAGCAGCTCCACCGGGACAGGGGGAACTGAAGCTTTCTTT
>TRBJ2-2|TRBV2|-|-
CASSGYGWYTGELFF
TGTGCCAGCAGTGGGTACGGATGGTACACCGGGGAGCTGTTTTTT
>TRBJ2-3|TRBV19|-|once
CASSSTGVRPTDTQYF
TGTGCCAGTAGTTCGACGGGAGTGAGACCCACAGATACGCAGTATTTT
>TRBJ2-7|TRBV4-3|-|-
CASSQDFRQNSYEQYF
TGCGCCAGCAGCCAAGACTTTCGGCAGAACTCCTACGAGCAGTACTTC
>TRBJ1-5|TRBV6-2/TRBV6-3|TRBD1|-
CASSYRGTGVNSNQPQHF
TGTGCCAGCAGTTACCGCGGGACAGGGGTGAATAGCAATCAGCCCCAGCATTTT
>TRBJ2-7|TRBV11-1|-|-
CASSFNGRVEQYF
TGTGCCAGCAGCTTTAACGGACGAGTTGAGCAGTACTTC
>TRBJ2-7|TRBV6-2/TRBV6-3|TRBD1|-
CASSTYRGRYEQYF
TGTGCCAGCAGTACCTACAGGGGGCGGTACGAGCAGTACTTC
>TRBJ1-2|TRBV5-1|TRBD1|-
CASSQGQGGYYGYTF
TGCGCCAGCAGCCAGGGACAGGGGGGATACTATGGCTACACCTTC
>TRBJ1-1|TRBV19|-|-
CASSWVTGHTEAFF
TGTGCCAGTAGTTGGGTTACAGGGCATACTGAAGCTTTCTTT
>TRBJ2-7|TRBV10-1|-|-
CASSDTGFEQYF
TGCGCCAGCAGTGATACAGGGTTCGAGCAGTACTTC
>TRBJ2-5|TRBV19|TRBD1|-
CASSKRTGVFQETQYF
TGTGCCAGTAGTAAACGGACAGGGGTGTTTCAAGAGACCCAGTACTTC
>TRBJ2-1|TRBV6-5|-|-
CASSAFNNEQFF
TGTGCCAGCAGCGCCTTTAACAATGAGCAGTTCTTC
>TRBJ2-7|TRBV6-5|-|-
CASSYSRPDYEQYF
TGTGCCAGCAGTTACTCGCGGCCTGACTACGAGCAGTACTTC
>TRBJ1-2|TRBV6-5|TRBD1|once
CASSYGQGANGYTF
TGTGCCAGCAGTTACGGACAGGGGGCCAATGGCTACACCTTC
>TRBJ1-4|TRBV6-5|TRBD1|-
CASSYTAGTGAEKLFF
TGTGCCAGCAGTTACACCGCCGGGACAGGGGCTGAAAAACTGTTTTTT
>TRBJ1-5|TRBV20-1|-|-
CSARVDGAQHF
TGCAGTGCTAGGGTCGATGGGGCCCAGCATTTT
>TRBJ2-7|TRBV4-3|TRBD1|-
CASSQVRGGPYEQYF
TGCGCCAGCAGCCAAGTGCGAGGGGGCCCCTACGAGCAGTACTTC
>TRBJ1-4|TRBV4-3|TRBD1|-
CASSQGAGTGGEKLFF
TGCGCCAGCAGCCAAGGGGCCGGGACAGGGGGTGAAAAACTGTTTTTT
>TRBJ2-7|TRBV27|-|-
CASSHRTASYEQYF
TGTGCCAGCAGTCATCGGACTGCCTCCTACGAGCAGTACTTC
>TRBJ2-7|TRBV20-1|-|-
CSGSRGYEQYF
TGCAGTGGTTCTAGAGGGTACGAGCAGTACTTC
>TRBJ2-3|TRBV7-2|TRBD1|-
CASSPGGRPLVDTQYF
TGTGCCAGCAGCCCAGGGGGAAGGCCTCTCGTTGATACGCAGTATTTT
>TRBJ2-1|TRBV7-6|-|-
CASSQGGGWARINEQFF
TGTGCCAGCAGCCAGGGGGGTGGTTGGGCGAGAATCAATGAGCAGTTCTTC
>TRBJ2-5|TRBV27|-|-
CASSSLGVPGTQYF
TGTGCCAGCAGTTCCCTAGGAGTTCCAGGGACCCAGTACTTC
>TRBJ1-2|TRBV25-1|-|-
CASSEWGQSWGYTF
TGTGCCAGCAGTGAATGGGGCCAGTCTTGGGGCTACACCTTC
>TRBJ2-3|TRBV5-4|TRBD2|-
CASSFWAGGADTQYF
TGTGCCAGCAGCTTTTGGGCGGGGGGAGCGGATACGCAGTATTTT
>TRBJ2-7|TRBV5-6|TRBD2|-
CASSLYGTSGSHEQYF
TGTGCCAGCAGCTTGTACGGAACTAGCGGGAGTCACGAGCAGTACTTC
>TRBJ2-1|TRBV29-1|-|-
CSVSEYSYNEQFF
TGCAGCGTTAGCGAATACTCCTACAATGAGCAGTTCTTC
>TRBJ2-3|TRBV7-2|-|-
CASSLGGTLGGADTQYF
TGTGCCAGCAGCTTAGGCGGGACCTTAGGAGGGGCGGATACGCAGTATTTT
>TRBJ2-2|TRBV10-3|-|few
CATVAEANTGELFF
TGTGCCACCGTAGCGGAAGCGAACACCGGGGAGCTGTTTTTT
>TRBJ1-4|TRBV5-4|-|once
CASSLGLSGASVEKLFF
TGTGCCAGCAGCTTGGGACTCTCAGGGGCGTCGGTTGAAAAACTGTTTTTT
>TRBJ1-2|TRBV18|-|-
CASSPGRSNYGYTF
TGTGCCAGCTCACCTGGCAGAAGTAACTATGGCTACACCTTC
>TRBJ1-2|TRBV3-1/TRBV3-2|-|-
CASSQTGGSSPYGYTF
TGTGCCAGCAGCCAAACCGGGGGATCTTCACCCTATGGCTACACCTTC
>TRBJ1-2|TRBV7-2|TRBD1|-
CASSSGTGAGYTF
TGTGCCAGCAGCTCAGGGACAGGGGCGGGCTACACCTTC
>TRBJ2-1|TRBV4-2|-|-
CASSRYGAPQFF
TGTGCCAGCAGCCGATACGGGGCCCCTCAGTTCTTC
>TRBJ1-2|TRBV7-2|-|-
CASSLDVQTPANYGYTF
TGTGCCAGCAGCTTAGATGTCCAGACTCCTGCTAACTATGGCTACACCTTC
>TRBJ1-1|TRBV15|-|-
CATSRDDSREAFF
TGTGCCACCAGCAGAGACGACAGCCGGGAAGCTTTCTTT
>TRBJ2-1|TRBV18|TRBD1|-
CASSLGTGIYNEQFF
TGTGCCAGCTCACTGGGGACAGGGATCTACAATGAGCAGTTCTTC
>TRBJ2-3|TRBV7-2|-|-
CASSSPGGETDTQYF
TGTGCCAGCAGCTCTCCCGGGGGTGAGACAGATACGCAGTATTTT